The 13 T cell receptor beta chains below were found in one sample sequenced in a study of OX40 agonist ivuxolimab in advanced cancers. Assay used: immunoSEQ multiplex PCR; TCRdb lists only in-frame clones, some missing. Here the sample spans about 62,000 clones, 85% being singletons. This specimen was CD4+ or CD8+ T cells sorted from blood, taken in a trial of the OX40 agonist ivuxolimab. The receptors derive from an adult with an advanced solid tumor such as melanoma, head and neck, liver or kidney cancer.

This clone was seen a handful of times. The chain combines TRBV9 with TRBJ1-3; 7 nucleotides match TRBD1. Trimming removed 2 bases from V and 4 bases from J; junction bases left unmatched: 15. The germline gives CDR1 SGDLS, CDR2 YYNGEE. This CDR3 comprises 18 residues. CDR3 in amino acids: CASSVGAVPGTAGNTIYF. CDR3 coding DNA: TGTGCCAGCAGCGTCGGAGCAGTACCCGGGACAGCCGGAAACACCATATATTTT.

The rearrangement links TRBV6-1 to TRBJ2-7, with TRBD1 as a possible D gene (6 bases). Germline CDR1 and CDR2: MNHNS and SASEGT. Trimming pared 8 bases from V and 1 base from J, leaving 15 bases between. The CDR3 has 14 amino acids. CDR3 in amino acids: CASGRDTESYEQYF. The CDR3 bases are TGTGCCAGCGGCCGGGACACCGAATCCTACGAGCAGTACTTC.

The chain is built from TRBV5-5 and TRBJ2-2; D is ambiguous. Per germline, CDR1 SGHKS and CDR2 YYEKEE (reference sequence). The CDR3 has 13 residues. V was clipped by 1 base and J by 7 bases, with 8 bases between them. DNA of the CDR3: TGTGCCAGCAGCTTGTACGTCCGCGGGGAGCTGTTTTTT. Protein product: CASSLYVRGELFF. Based on the CDR3 plus reference TRBV5-5 and TRBJ2-2, the full variable domain is DAGVTQSPTHLIKTRGQQVTLRCSPISGHKSVSWYQQVLGQGPQFIFQYYEKEERGRGNFPDRFSARQFPNYSSELNVNALLLGDSALYLCASSLYVRGELFFGEGSRLTVL.

The chain has TRBV4-1 and TRBJ1-3; 10 bases agree with TRBD1. V trimming: 0 bases; J trimming: 2 bases; junction bases outside the gene matches: 4. The CDR3 is made up of 17 amino acids. Germline CDR1 MGHRA, CDR2 YSYEKL. As DNA, the CDR3 is TGCGCCAGCAGCCAAGATAACGACAGGGGGCCTGGAAACACCATATATTTT. Encoded protein: CASSQDNDRGPGNTIYF.

The chain links TRBV5-5 to TRBJ2-7; 7 nucleotides match TRBD1. V was clipped by 6 bases and J by 3 bases; unmatched bases: 9. This CDR3 is built from 14 residues. Germline CDR1 is SGHKS and CDR2 is YYEKEE (reference sequence). CDR3 nucleotides: TGTGCCAGCAACTCGGGACAGAGAAACTACGAGCAGTACTTC. It codes for CASNSGQRNYEQYF.

This clone was recorded only once. The gene calls are TRBV7-2 and TRBJ2-5, with 8 nucleotides matching TRBD2. V lost 1 base, J lost 5 bases, and 6 bases stayed unmatched. The CDR3 has 15 residues. Germline V gene sequence: CDR1 SGHTA, CDR2 FQGNSA. The CDR3 reads CASSLVSGSGETQYF. Here the CDR3 DNA reads TGTGCCAGCAGCTTAGTCAGCGGGAGTGGCGAGACCCAGTACTTC.

The sample holds one count of this clone. V and J are TRBV5-1 and TRBJ1-1; D is perhaps TRBD1 (6 bases). Germline V CDR1 and CDR2: SGHRS, YFSETQ. V shed 0 bases and J shed 0 bases, with 12 bases lying between them. CDR3 length equals 16 residues. The DNA of the CDR3 is TGCGCCAGCAGCTTGGCCCAGGGGAGGTTGAACACTGAAGCTTTCTTT. It translates to CASSLAQGRLNTEAFF.

CDR3 DNA sequence: TGTGCCAGCAGTTACAGGTTTGGGCCCCAGCATTTT. This encodes CASSYRFGPQHF. The rearrangement joins TRBV28 to TRBJ1-5, with TRBD1 as a possible D gene (5 bases). Trimming took off 4 bases at V and 9 bases at J, with 10 bases between the two ends. CDR1 is MDHEN, CDR2 SYDVKM, per germline. The CDR3 has 12 residues.

The chain combines TRBV15 with TRBJ2-7; 7 nucleotides align to TRBD1. V shed 1 base and J 4 bases; nucleotides not matched to a gene: 7. The CDR3 has 15 amino acids. Looked up from germline, CDR1 is LNHNV and CDR2 is YYDKDF (reference sequence). The CDR3 coding sequence is TGTGCCACCAGCAGAGCCAGAGACAGGGTATACGAGCAGTACTTC. Translating gives CATSRARDRVYEQYF.

This clone showed up just once. The chain couples TRBV19 to TRBJ1-2, with D possibly matching TRBD1 (5 bases). The V end lost 3 bases, the J end lost 5 bases, and 10 bases lay between the germline ends. The CDR3 length is 13 residues. In germline, CDR1 is LNHDA, CDR2 SQIVND (reference sequence). CDR3 bases: TGTGCCAGTAGTATGGGGCCAGAGTATGGCTACACCTTC. Its translation is CASSMGPEYGYTF.

The V call is TRBV7-9, the J call TRBJ2-1; D gene uncertain. Germline assignment: CDR1 SEHNR and CDR2 FQNEAQ (reference sequence). The ends were cut back, 3 bases at V and 9 bases at J, with 6 bases in the middle. CDR3 size: 11 residues. CDR3 nucleotides: TGTGCCAGCAGCTTGTACGGTGAGCAGTTCTTC. It yields the protein CASSLYGEQFF.

The gene calls are TRBV7-2 and TRBJ2-5; D is unclear. The CDR3 sequence is 12 residues long. From germline, CDR1 is SGHTA and CDR2 FQGNSA. Between the trimmed V and J ends, which lost 5 bases and 7 bases, there was a span of 11 bases. This chain's CDR3 is CASSTVTWTQYF. The CDR3 bases are TGTGCCAGCAGCACCGTTACGTGGACCCAGTACTTC.

This clone was counted a single time. The genes are TRBV15 and TRBJ1-5; D ambiguous. CDR1 and CDR2 from the germline V gene are LNHNV and YYDKDF (reference sequence). V lost 1 base, J lost 8 bases, and 15 bases lay in between. The CDR3 loop spans 15 amino acids. CDR3: CATSRARGGVEPQHF. For the CDR3, the DNA is TGTGCCACCAGCAGAGCCCGGGGTGGGGTGGAGCCCCAGCATTTT.